This T cell receptor beta chain was identified during a study of cytomegalovirus exposure and HLA in healthy donors. Findings of the study overall: Earlier analysis yielded a pattern in which most TCR beta V segments were productive about 90% or about 30% of the time. Another analysis was done later, and it associated 16,951 TCR beta sequences with HLA alleles at 0.05 false discovery rate. By HLA locus, TCR association rates varied in a later analysis, with DRB1 showing the most and HLA-C the fewest.

A multiplex PCR was run with 60 Vbeta primers and 13 Jbeta primers. The assay was immunoSEQ multiplex PCR, and TCRdb's table has in-frame clones only and misses some. The sample lists 150,000 to 200,000 clones, more than 65% occurring once. Comment on this clone: Its antigen is currently unknown.

Donors were nominally healthy when sampled, though unrecorded immune exposures were likely. CDR3 length equals 15 residues. V lost 7 bases and J lost 0, with 19 bases in between. From germline, CDR1 is SQVTM and CDR2 ANQGSEA. The sample consisted of PBMCs. This rearrangement joins TRBV29-1 to TRBJ2-7; D is possibly TRBD2 (6 bases). The TCR sequence derives from a middle-aged woman in good health and CMV-seropositive. The CDR3, as DNA: TGCAGCGCCTCCACGGACGGGAGAAGCTCCTACGAGCAGTACTTC. This encodes CSASTDGRSSYEQYF.